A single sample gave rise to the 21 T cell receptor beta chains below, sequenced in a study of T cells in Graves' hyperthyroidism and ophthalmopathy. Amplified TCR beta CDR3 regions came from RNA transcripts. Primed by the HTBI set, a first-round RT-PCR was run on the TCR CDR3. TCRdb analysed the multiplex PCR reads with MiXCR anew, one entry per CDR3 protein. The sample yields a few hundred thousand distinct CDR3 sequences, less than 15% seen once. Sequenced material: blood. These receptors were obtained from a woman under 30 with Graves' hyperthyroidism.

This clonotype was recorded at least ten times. The CDR3 here is CAWSVSGLDLEQYF. CDR3 DNA sequence: TGTGCCTGGAGTGTATCGGGACTAGACCTCGAGCAGTACTTC. The chain uses TRBV30 and TRBJ2-7, with TRBD2 matching over 8 bases. From germline, CDR1 is GTSNPN and CDR2 SVGIG (reference sequence). Germline trimming cut 0 bases from V and 6 bases from J; bases unmatched to any gene: 7. CDR3 length equals 14 residues.

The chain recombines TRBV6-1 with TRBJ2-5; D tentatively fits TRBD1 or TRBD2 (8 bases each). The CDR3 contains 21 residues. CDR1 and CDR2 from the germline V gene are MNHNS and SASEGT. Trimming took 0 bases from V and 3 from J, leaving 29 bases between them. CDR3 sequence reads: CASSEALSLGGGQVVKETQYF. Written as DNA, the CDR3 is TGTGCCAGCAGTGAAGCCCTATCACTCGGGGGGGGACAGGTGGTGAAAGAGACCCAGTACTTC.

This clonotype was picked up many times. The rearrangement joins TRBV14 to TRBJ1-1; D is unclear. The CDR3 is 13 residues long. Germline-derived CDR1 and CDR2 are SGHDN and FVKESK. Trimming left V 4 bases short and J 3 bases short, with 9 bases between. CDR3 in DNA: TGTGCCAGCAGCCCCCGAACTGACACTGAAGCTTTCTTT. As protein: CASSPRTDTEAFF.

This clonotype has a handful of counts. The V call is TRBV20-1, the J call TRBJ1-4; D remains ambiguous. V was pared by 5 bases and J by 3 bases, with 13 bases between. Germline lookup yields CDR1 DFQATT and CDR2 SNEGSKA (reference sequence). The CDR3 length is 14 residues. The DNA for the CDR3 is TGCAGTGCTGCGACGAAACCGTCTAATGAAAAACTGTTTTTT. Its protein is CSAATKPSNEKLFF.

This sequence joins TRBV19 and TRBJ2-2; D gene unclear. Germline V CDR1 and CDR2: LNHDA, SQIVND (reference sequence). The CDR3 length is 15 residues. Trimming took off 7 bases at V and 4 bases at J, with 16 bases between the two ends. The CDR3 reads CASKSSELFTGELFF. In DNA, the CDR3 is TGTGCCAGTAAGTCGTCGGAGCTCTTCACCGGGGAGCTGTTTTTT.

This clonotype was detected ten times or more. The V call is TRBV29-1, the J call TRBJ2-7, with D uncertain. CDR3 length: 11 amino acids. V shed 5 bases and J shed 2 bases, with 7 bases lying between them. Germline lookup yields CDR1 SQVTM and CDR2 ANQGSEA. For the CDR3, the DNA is TGCAGCGTTCGGCAGGCCTACGAGCAGTACTTC. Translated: CSVRQAYEQYF.

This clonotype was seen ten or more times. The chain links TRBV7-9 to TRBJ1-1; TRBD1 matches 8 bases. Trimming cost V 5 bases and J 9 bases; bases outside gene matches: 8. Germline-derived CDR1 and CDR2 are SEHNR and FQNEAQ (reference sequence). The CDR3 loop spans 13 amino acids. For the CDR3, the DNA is TGTGCCAGCAGCCCGCTGACAGGGGAGAAAGCTTTCTTT. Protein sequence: CASSPLTGEKAFF.

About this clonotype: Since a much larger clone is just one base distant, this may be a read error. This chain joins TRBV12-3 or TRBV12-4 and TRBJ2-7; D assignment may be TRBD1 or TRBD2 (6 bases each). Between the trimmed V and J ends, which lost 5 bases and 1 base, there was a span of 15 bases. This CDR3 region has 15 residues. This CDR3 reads CASSRKGGYSYEQYF. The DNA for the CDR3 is TGTGCCAGCAGTCGTAAGGGGGGCTATTCCTACGAGCAGTACTTC.

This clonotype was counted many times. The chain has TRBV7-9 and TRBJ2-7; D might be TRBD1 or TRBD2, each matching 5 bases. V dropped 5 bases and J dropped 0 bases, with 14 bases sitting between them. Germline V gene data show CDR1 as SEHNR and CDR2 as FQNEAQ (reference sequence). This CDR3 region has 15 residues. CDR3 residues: CASSLWDLSSYEQYF. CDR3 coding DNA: TGTGCCAGCAGCCTCTGGGACCTGAGCTCCTACGAGCAGTACTTC.

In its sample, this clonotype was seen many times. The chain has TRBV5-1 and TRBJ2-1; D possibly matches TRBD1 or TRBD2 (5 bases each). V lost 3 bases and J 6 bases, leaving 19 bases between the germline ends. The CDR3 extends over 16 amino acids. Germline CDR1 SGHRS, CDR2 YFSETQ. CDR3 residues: CASSSRTGGMGNEQFF. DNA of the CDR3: TGCGCCAGCAGCTCCCGGACTGGGGGAATGGGCAATGAGCAGTTCTTC. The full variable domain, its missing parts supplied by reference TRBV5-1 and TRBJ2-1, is KAGVTQTPRYLIKTRGQQVTLSCSPISGHRSVSWYQQTPGQGLQFLFEYFSETQRNKGNFPGRFSGRQFSNSRSEMNVSTLELGDSALYLCASSSRTGGMGNEQFFGPGTRLTVL.

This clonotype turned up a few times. This CDR3 is CASSGGRISYNEQFF. The CDR3 bases are TGCGCCAGCAGCGGGGGGCGTATCTCCTACAATGAGCAGTTCTTC. V gene TRBV5-1 combines with J gene TRBJ2-1, with D perhaps assigned TRBD1 or TRBD2 (6 bases each). Trimming left V 4 bases short and J 0 bases short, with 11 bases between. This CDR3 is 15 amino acids long. The germline gives CDR1 SGHRS, CDR2 YFSETQ.

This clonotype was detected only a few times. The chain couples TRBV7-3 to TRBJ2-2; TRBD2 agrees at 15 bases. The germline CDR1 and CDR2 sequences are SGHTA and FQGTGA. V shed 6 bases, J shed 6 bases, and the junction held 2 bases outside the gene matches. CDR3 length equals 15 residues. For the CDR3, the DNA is TGTGCCAGCAGGCGGACTAGCGGGGGGGCCGGGGAGCTGTTTTTT. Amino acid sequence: CASRRTSGGAGELFF.

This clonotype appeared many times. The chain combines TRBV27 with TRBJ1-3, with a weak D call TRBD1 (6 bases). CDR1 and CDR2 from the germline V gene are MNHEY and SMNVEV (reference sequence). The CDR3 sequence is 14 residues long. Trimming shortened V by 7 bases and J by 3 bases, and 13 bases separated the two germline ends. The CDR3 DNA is TGTGCCAGCACAAACAGGGTTTTTGGAAACACCATATATTTT. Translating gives CASTNRVFGNTIYF.

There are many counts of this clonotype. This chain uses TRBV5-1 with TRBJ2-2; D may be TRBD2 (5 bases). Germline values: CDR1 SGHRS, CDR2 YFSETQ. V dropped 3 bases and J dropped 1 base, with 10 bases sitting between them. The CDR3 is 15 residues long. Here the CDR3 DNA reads TGCGCCAGCAGCTCTAGCTGGCAGAACACCGGGGAGCTGTTTTTT. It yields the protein CASSSSWQNTGELFF.

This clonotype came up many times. CDR3 sequence (DNA): TGTGCCAGCAGTGAAACCCAGGTGCCTAACTATGGCTACACCTTC. Translated, it gives CASSETQVPNYGYTF. The chain is built from TRBV6-1 and TRBJ1-2; no definite D call. The germline gives CDR1 MNHNS, CDR2 SASEGT. The CDR3 length is 15 residues. Trimming removed 2 bases at V and 0 bases at J, with 10 bases between.

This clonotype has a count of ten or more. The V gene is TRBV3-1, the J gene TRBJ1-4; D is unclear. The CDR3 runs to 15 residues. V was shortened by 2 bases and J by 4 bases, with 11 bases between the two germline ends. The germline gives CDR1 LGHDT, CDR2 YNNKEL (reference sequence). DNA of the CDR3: TGTGCCAGCAGCCAAAATACAGATTTTAATGAAAAACTGTTTTTT. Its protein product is CASSQNTDFNEKLFF. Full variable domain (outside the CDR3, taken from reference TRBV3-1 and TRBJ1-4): DTAVSQTPKYLVTQMGNDKSIKCEQNLGHDTMYWYKQDSKKFLKIMFSYNNKELIINETVPNRFSPKSPDKAHLNLHINSLELGDSAVYFCASSQNTDFNEKLFFGSGTQLSVL.

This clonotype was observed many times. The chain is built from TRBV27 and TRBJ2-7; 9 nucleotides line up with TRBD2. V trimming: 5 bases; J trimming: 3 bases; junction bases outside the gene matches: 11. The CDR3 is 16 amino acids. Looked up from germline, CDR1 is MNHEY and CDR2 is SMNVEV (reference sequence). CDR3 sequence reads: CASSPHRGREGYEQYF. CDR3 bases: TGTGCCAGCAGTCCCCACCGGGGGCGGGAGGGCTACGAGCAGTACTTC.

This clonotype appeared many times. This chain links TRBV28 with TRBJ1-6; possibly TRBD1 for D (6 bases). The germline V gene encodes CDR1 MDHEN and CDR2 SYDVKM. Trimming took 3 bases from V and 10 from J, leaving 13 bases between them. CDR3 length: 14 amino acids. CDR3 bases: TGTGCCAGCAGTTTGACAGGCGCGGGGTCACCCCTCCACTTT. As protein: CASSLTGAGSPLHF.

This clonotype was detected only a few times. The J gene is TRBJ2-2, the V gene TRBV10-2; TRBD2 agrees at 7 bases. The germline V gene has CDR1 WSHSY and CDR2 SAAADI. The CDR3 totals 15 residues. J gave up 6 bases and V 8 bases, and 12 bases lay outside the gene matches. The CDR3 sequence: CASQTYYGRAGELFF. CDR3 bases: TGCGCCAGCCAGACATACTATGGGAGGGCCGGGGAGCTGTTTTTT.

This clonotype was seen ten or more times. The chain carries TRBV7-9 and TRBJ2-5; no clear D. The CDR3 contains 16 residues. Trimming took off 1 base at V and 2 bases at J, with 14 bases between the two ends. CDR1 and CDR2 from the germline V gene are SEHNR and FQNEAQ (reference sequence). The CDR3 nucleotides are TGTGCCAGCAGCTTAGGTGCAGGCATCGAACAAGAGACCCAGTACTTC. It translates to CASSLGAGIEQETQYF.

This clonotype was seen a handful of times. The CDR3 region has the DNA TGCAGCGTTGAATACTACAGGGGCATGAGCACTGAAGCTTTCTTT. It is translated as CSVEYYRGMSTEAFF. The chain joins TRBV29-1 to TRBJ1-1; 7 nucleotides line up with TRBD1. With 2 bases clipped from V and 4 bases from J, the junction kept 10 bases outside the gene matches. Germline lookup yields CDR1 SQVTM and CDR2 ANQGSEA. The CDR3 has 15 amino acids.